A selection of T cell receptor beta chains follows, all from one sample in a study of blood T cell repertoires in COVID-19. The table came from immunoSEQ multiplex PCR; TCRdb's copy has only in-frame clones and leaves some out. Among fewer than 250,000 clones listed, 65% to 85% were seen once. Material for sequencing was peripheral blood. The receptors shown here come from a woman aged 80 or over with acute or convalescent COVID-19. Both conserved end residues are part of each CDR3. The D gene is left open where the match is weak. Some rows have no size entry. The others give once, few or many, or a class for an expanded clone.

CDR3 protein: CASSLGDRVRQPQHF; CDR3 DNA: TGTGCCAGCAGTTTGGGGGACAGGGTGCGTCAGCCCCAGCATTTT; CDR3 length: 15; D gene: TRBD1; J gene: TRBJ1-5; clone size: -; V gene: TRBV28
CDR3 protein: CASSLSLGQEYGYTF; CDR3 DNA: TGTGCCAGCAGCTTGAGCCTGGGACAGGAGTATGGCTACACCTTC; CDR3 length: 15; D gene: TRBD1; J gene: TRBJ1-2; clone size: -; V gene: TRBV7-2
CDR3 protein: CASSQVSSGGRSSYNEQFF; CDR3 DNA: TGCGCCAGCAGCCAAGTATCTAGCGGGGGCCGGAGCTCCTACAATGAGCAGTTCTTC; CDR3 length: 19; D gene: TRBD2; J gene: TRBJ2-1; clone size: -; V gene: TRBV4-3
CDR3 protein: CASSYNRGTDTQYF; CDR3 DNA: TGTGCCAGCAGTTACAACAGGGGAACAGATACGCAGTATTTT; CDR3 length: 14; D gene: TRBD1; J gene: TRBJ2-3; clone size: -; V gene: TRBV6-2/TRBV6-3
CDR3 protein: CASSQLTGNTEAFF; CDR3 DNA: TGTGCCAGCAGCCAACTGACAGGGAACACTGAAGCTTTCTTT; CDR3 length: 14; D gene: -; J gene: TRBJ1-1; clone size: few; V gene: TRBV3-1/TRBV3-2
CDR3 protein: CASSSSDRRFEAFF; CDR3 DNA: TGTGCCAGCAGCTCTTCGGACAGGCGTTTCGAAGCTTTCTTT; CDR3 length: 14; D gene: TRBD1; J gene: TRBJ1-1; clone size: -; V gene: TRBV7-9
CDR3 protein: CSVAQGGNEQFF; CDR3 DNA: TGCAGCGTTGCCCAGGGAGGGAATGAGCAGTTCTTC; CDR3 length: 12; D gene: TRBD2; J gene: TRBJ2-1; clone size: once; V gene: TRBV29-1
CDR3 protein: CASRRGLAFKETQYF; CDR3 DNA: TGTGCCAGCAGAAGGGGGCTAGCGTTTAAAGAGACCCAGTACTTC; CDR3 length: 15; D gene: -; J gene: TRBJ2-5; clone size: -; V gene: TRBV28
CDR3 protein: CASSIDSSNYGYTF; CDR3 DNA: TGTGCCAGTAGTATTGACAGCTCTAACTATGGCTACACCTTC; CDR3 length: 14; D gene: -; J gene: TRBJ1-2; clone size: -; V gene: TRBV19
CDR3 protein: CASSPNTGGGASDTQYF; CDR3 DNA: TGTGCCAGCTCACCAAACACGGGCGGGGGGGCCTCCGATACGCAGTATTTT; CDR3 length: 17; D gene: TRBD2; J gene: TRBJ2-3; clone size: -; V gene: TRBV18
CDR3 protein: CASSSDRAIYF; CDR3 DNA: TGTGCCAGCAGTTCCGACAGGGCCATATATTTT; CDR3 length: 11; D gene: TRBD1; J gene: TRBJ1-3; clone size: -; V gene: TRBV6-5
CDR3 protein: CASSLGSTSTDTQYF; CDR3 DNA: TGTGCCAGCAGCTTAGGGAGTACTAGCACAGATACGCAGTATTTT; CDR3 length: 15; D gene: -; J gene: TRBJ2-3; clone size: -; V gene: TRBV7-3
CDR3 protein: CASSIEGLAYEQYF; CDR3 DNA: TGTGCCAGCAGCATAGAAGGACTAGCCTACGAGCAGTACTTC; CDR3 length: 14; D gene: TRBD2; J gene: TRBJ2-7; clone size: -; V gene: TRBV11-2
CDR3 protein: CASRAPNTEAFF; CDR3 DNA: TGTGCCAGCAGGGCCCCGAACACTGAAGCTTTCTTT; CDR3 length: 12; D gene: -; J gene: TRBJ1-1; clone size: -; V gene: TRBV28
CDR3 protein: CSASKLAGGTEQFF; CDR3 DNA: TGCAGTGCTAGTAAACTAGCGGGAGGCACTGAGCAGTTCTTC; CDR3 length: 14; D gene: TRBD2; J gene: TRBJ2-1; clone size: -; V gene: TRBV20-1
CDR3 protein: CASRDRAGANVLTF; CDR3 DNA: TGTGCCAGCAGGGACAGGGCTGGGGCCAACGTCCTGACTTTC; CDR3 length: 14; D gene: TRBD1; J gene: TRBJ2-6; clone size: -; V gene: TRBV2
CDR3 protein: CAWSVQDNTEAFF; CDR3 DNA: TGTGCCTGGAGTGTGCAGGATAACACTGAAGCTTTCTTT; CDR3 length: 13; D gene: -; J gene: TRBJ1-1; clone size: -; V gene: TRBV30
CDR3 protein: CSVKGQGQETQYF; CDR3 DNA: TGCAGCGTAAAAGGACAGGGGCAAGAGACCCAGTACTTC; CDR3 length: 13; D gene: TRBD1; J gene: TRBJ2-5; clone size: -; V gene: TRBV29-1
CDR3 protein: CASTPGLAGSVEQFF; CDR3 DNA: TGTGCCAGCACTCCGGGACTAGCGGGTTCGGTTGAGCAGTTCTTC; CDR3 length: 15; D gene: TRBD2; J gene: TRBJ2-1; clone size: -; V gene: TRBV27
CDR3 protein: CAWSVRTGMNTEAFF; CDR3 DNA: TGTGCCTGGAGTGTACGTACAGGCATGAACACTGAAGCTTTCTTT; CDR3 length: 15; D gene: -; J gene: TRBJ1-1; clone size: -; V gene: TRBV30
CDR3 protein: CASRMEGSGNTIYF; CDR3 DNA: TGTGCCAGCAGGATGGAGGGCTCTGGAAACACCATATATTTT; CDR3 length: 14; D gene: -; J gene: TRBJ1-3; clone size: -; V gene: TRBV27
CDR3 protein: CASSFGRQEKLFF; CDR3 DNA: TGTGCCAGCAGCTTCGGGAGACAGGAAAAACTGTTTTTT; CDR3 length: 13; D gene: -; J gene: TRBJ1-4; clone size: -; V gene: TRBV5-4
CDR3 protein: CASSYGLAGVDEQFF; CDR3 DNA: TGTGCCAGCAGTTACGGGCTAGCGGGGGTGGATGAGCAGTTCTTC; CDR3 length: 15; D gene: TRBD2; J gene: TRBJ2-1; clone size: -; V gene: TRBV6-2/TRBV6-3
CDR3 protein: CASSPTMANTRTGDGYTF; CDR3 DNA: TGTGCCAGCTCACCGACAATGGCTAATACGCGGACAGGGGACGGCTACACCTTC; CDR3 length: 18; D gene: TRBD1; J gene: TRBJ1-2; clone size: -; V gene: TRBV18
CDR3 protein: CAWSTGVAGSPHYEQYF; CDR3 DNA: TGTGCCTGGAGTACAGGGGTAGCGGGGTCCCCTCACTACGAGCAGTACTTC; CDR3 length: 17; D gene: -; J gene: TRBJ2-7; clone size: -; V gene: TRBV30
CDR3 protein: CASSLTRSDSPLHF; CDR3 DNA: TGTGCCAGCAGCTTGACGCGTTCGGATTCACCCCTCCACTTT; CDR3 length: 14; D gene: -; J gene: TRBJ1-6; clone size: -; V gene: TRBV5-4
CDR3 protein: CASSPRGDTEAFF; CDR3 DNA: TGTGCCAGCAGTCCCCGGGGGGACACTGAAGCTTTCTTT; CDR3 length: 13; D gene: -; J gene: TRBJ1-1; clone size: -; V gene: TRBV6-5
CDR3 protein: CASSPGLGYEQYF; CDR3 DNA: TGTGCCAGTTCTCCGGGACTCGGCTACGAGCAGTACTTC; CDR3 length: 13; D gene: -; J gene: TRBJ2-7; clone size: few; V gene: TRBV19
CDR3 protein: CATSDPSGQGGEQFF; CDR3 DNA: TGTGCCACCAGTGATCCTTCGGGGCAGGGGGGTGAGCAGTTCTTC; CDR3 length: 15; D gene: -; J gene: TRBJ2-1; clone size: once; V gene: TRBV24-1
CDR3 protein: CASGLEARSGEQFF; CDR3 DNA: TGTGCTAGTGGTTTGGAAGCCAGGTCGGGAGAGCAGTTCTTC; CDR3 length: 14; D gene: -; J gene: TRBJ2-1; clone size: few; V gene: TRBV12-5
CDR3 protein: CASSLEQAVYGYTF; CDR3 DNA: TGTGCCAGCAGCTTAGAACAGGCTGTCTATGGCTACACCTTC; CDR3 length: 14; D gene: -; J gene: TRBJ1-2; clone size: -; V gene: TRBV7-2
CDR3 protein: CASSPPGLYYGYTF; CDR3 DNA: TGTGCCAGCAGTCCACCGGGACTATACTATGGCTACACCTTC; CDR3 length: 14; D gene: -; J gene: TRBJ1-2; clone size: -; V gene: TRBV6-5
CDR3 protein: CASSDPGVNEKLFF; CDR3 DNA: TGCGCCAGCAGCGATCCGGGGGTAAATGAAAAACTGTTTTTT; CDR3 length: 14; D gene: -; J gene: TRBJ1-4; clone size: -; V gene: TRBV5-1
CDR3 protein: CASSRDRVGYTF; CDR3 DNA: TGTGCCAGCAGCCGGGACAGGGTTGGCTACACCTTC; CDR3 length: 12; D gene: TRBD1; J gene: TRBJ1-2; clone size: few; V gene: TRBV27
CDR3 protein: CASSQDPSNTEAFF; CDR3 DNA: TGTGCCAGCAGCCAAGATCCGTCGAACACTGAAGCTTTCTTT; CDR3 length: 14; D gene: -; J gene: TRBJ1-1; clone size: -; V gene: TRBV4-2
CDR3 protein: CAISDEGGSNQPQHF; CDR3 DNA: TGTGCCATCAGTGATGAGGGAGGAAGCAATCAGCCCCAGCATTTT; CDR3 length: 15; D gene: -; J gene: TRBJ1-5; clone size: -; V gene: TRBV10-3
CDR3 protein: CASSVQGLAGGSTGELFF; CDR3 DNA: TGTGCCAGCAGCGTACAGGGACTAGCGGGAGGATCCACCGGGGAGCTGTTTTTT; CDR3 length: 18; D gene: TRBD2; J gene: TRBJ2-2; clone size: -; V gene: TRBV9
CDR3 protein: CASSPGPGGTEAFF; CDR3 DNA: TGTGCCAGCAGCCCGGGGCCAGGGGGCACTGAAGCTTTCTTT; CDR3 length: 14; D gene: TRBD1; J gene: TRBJ1-1; clone size: -; V gene: TRBV7-9
CDR3 protein: CASSYSPYDRDSGNTIYF; CDR3 DNA: TGTGCCAGCAGTTACTCACCCTATGACAGGGATTCTGGAAACACCATATATTTT; CDR3 length: 18; D gene: TRBD1; J gene: TRBJ1-3; clone size: -; V gene: TRBV6-2/TRBV6-3
CDR3 protein: CASSVGSGGIEKLFF; CDR3 DNA: TGTGCCAGCAGCGTAGGATCGGGGGGAATTGAAAAACTGTTTTTT; CDR3 length: 15; D gene: -; J gene: TRBJ1-4; clone size: -; V gene: TRBV9
CDR3 protein: CASSQGATRITGELFF; CDR3 DNA: TGTGCCAGCAGCCAGGGAGCTACAAGGATCACCGGGGAGCTGTTTTTT; CDR3 length: 16; D gene: -; J gene: TRBJ2-2; clone size: -; V gene: TRBV3-1/TRBV3-2
CDR3 protein: CASSSPFGERADTQYF; CDR3 DNA: TGTGCCAGCAGTTCTCCTTTCGGGGAGAGGGCAGATACGCAGTATTTT; CDR3 length: 16; D gene: -; J gene: TRBJ2-3; clone size: -; V gene: TRBV6-5
CDR3 protein: CATSDSRGLNTEAFF; CDR3 DNA: TGTGCCACCAGTGACAGCAGGGGGCTGAACACTGAAGCTTTCTTT; CDR3 length: 15; D gene: TRBD1; J gene: TRBJ1-1; clone size: -; V gene: TRBV24-1
CDR3 protein: CASSQDTLAGAQFF; CDR3 DNA: TGCGCCAGCAGCCAAGACACGCTAGCGGGGGCGCAGTTCTTC; CDR3 length: 14; D gene: TRBD2; J gene: TRBJ2-1; clone size: -; V gene: TRBV4-3
CDR3 protein: CASSTRDRVTTGYTF; CDR3 DNA: TGTGCCAGTAGTACCCGGGACAGGGTTACCACTGGCTACACCTTC; CDR3 length: 15; D gene: TRBD1; J gene: TRBJ1-2; clone size: -; V gene: TRBV19
CDR3 protein: CASSQFTASYEQYF; CDR3 DNA: TGTGCCAGCAGCCAATTTACAGCCTCCTACGAGCAGTACTTC; CDR3 length: 14; D gene: -; J gene: TRBJ2-7; clone size: -; V gene: TRBV3-1/TRBV3-2
CDR3 protein: CASSPYLDTEAFF; CDR3 DNA: TGCGCCAGCAGCCCCTACCTGGACACTGAAGCTTTCTTT; CDR3 length: 13; D gene: -; J gene: TRBJ1-1; clone size: -; V gene: TRBV5-1
CDR3 protein: CASSQGSTGATGNTIYF; CDR3 DNA: TGTGCCAGCAGCCAGGGGTCGACAGGGGCGACAGGAAACACCATATATTTT; CDR3 length: 17; D gene: TRBD1; J gene: TRBJ1-3; clone size: few; V gene: TRBV14
CDR3 protein: CASSRGHLDTQYF; CDR3 DNA: TGTGCCAGCAGCCGAGGACATCTAGATACGCAGTATTTT; CDR3 length: 13; D gene: -; J gene: TRBJ2-3; clone size: once; V gene: TRBV7-2
CDR3 protein: CASSLVWTGDFNEQFF; CDR3 DNA: TGTGCCAGCAGCCTAGTATGGACAGGGGACTTCAATGAGCAGTTCTTC; CDR3 length: 16; D gene: TRBD1; J gene: TRBJ2-1; clone size: once; V gene: TRBV3-1/TRBV3-2
CDR3 protein: CASSLDRETEAFF; CDR3 DNA: TGTGCCAGCAGTTTGGACAGGGAAACTGAAGCTTTCTTT; CDR3 length: 13; D gene: TRBD1; J gene: TRBJ1-1; clone size: -; V gene: TRBV2
CDR3 protein: CASSPWGTSYEQYF; CDR3 DNA: TGTGCCAGCTCACCCTGGGGCACCTCCTACGAGCAGTACTTC; CDR3 length: 14; D gene: -; J gene: TRBJ2-7; clone size: -; V gene: TRBV18
CDR3 protein: CASSLRVSGGLTDTQYF; CDR3 DNA: TGTGCCAGCAGCTTAAGGGTCTCGGGGGGGCTCACAGATACGCAGTATTTT; CDR3 length: 17; D gene: TRBD2; J gene: TRBJ2-3; clone size: -; V gene: TRBV7-2